Presented here are 7 T cell receptor beta chains from one specimen sequenced in a study of response to subunit inactivated influenza vaccine. TCRdb re-derived calls from the RT-PCR reads in MiXCR, one entry per CDR3 protein. This table holds over 450,000 distinct CDR3 sequences, over 10% found once. The source was PBMCs from blood, collected 45 days after vaccination. The receptors come from a man in his fifties who received an inactivated influenza vaccine.

This clonotype has ten or more counts. The V and J genes are TRBV7-2 and TRBJ2-1, with TRBD2 matching over 11 bases. Trimming took 8 bases from V and 6 from J; bases not matched to a gene: 6. The CDR3 contains 14 residues. Per the germline V gene, CDR1 is SGHTA and CDR2 is FQGNSA. The CDR3 loop is CASRVAGGPNEQFF. The CDR3 DNA follows: TGTGCCAGCCGCGTAGCGGGAGGGCCCAATGAGCAGTTCTTC.

V and J are TRBV6-2 or TRBV6-3 and TRBJ2-7; TRBD1 is a possible D gene (6 bases). The germline V gene encodes CDR1 MNHEY and CDR2 SVGEGT. The CDR3 loop spans 12 amino acids. Trimming stripped 8 bases from V and 2 bases from J, with 10 bases between. The DNA for the CDR3 is TGTGCCAGCGCCCAGGGGCCCTACGAGCAGTACTTC. It translates to CASAQGPYEQYF.

This chain links TRBV5-4 with TRBJ2-5, with 10 bases matching TRBD1. Germline V CDR1 and CDR2: SGHNT, YYREEE (reference sequence). The CDR3 covers 15 residues. Trimming took 4 bases from V and 5 from J; bases not matched to a gene: 8. The CDR3 loop reads CASSTRDRGGETQYF. Written as DNA, the CDR3 is TGTGCCAGCAGCACCCGGGACAGGGGAGGGGAGACCCAGTACTTC.

This clonotype was found a few times. The gene calls are TRBV5-1 and TRBJ2-2; TRBD1 aligns across 7 bases. Per the germline V gene, CDR1 is SGHRS and CDR2 is YFSETQ. V lost 0 bases, J lost 3 bases, and 5 bases stayed unmatched. The CDR3 is 16 amino acids. The chain's CDR3 is CASSLVRQGHTGELFF. DNA of the CDR3: TGCGCCAGCAGCTTGGTTCGACAGGGTCACACCGGGGAGCTGTTTTTT.

This clonotype occurred a few times. The chain employs TRBV6-2 or TRBV6-3 and TRBJ1-1; possibly TRBD1 for D (5 bases). Germline loops: CDR1 MNHEY, CDR2 SVGEGT. With 4 bases removed from V and 9 bases from J, the gap between germline ends came to 12 bases. The CDR3 is made up of 12 amino acids. CDR3 bases: TGTGCCAGCAGTTGGGGACTTACTAAAGCTTTCTTT. Protein product: CASSWGLTKAFF.

This clonotype was observed a handful of times. The chain joins TRBV12-3 or TRBV12-4 to TRBJ2-3, with TRBD1 matching over 7 bases. Trimming at V came to 5 bases and at J to 2 bases, leaving 7 bases not matched to a gene. The CDR3 is 15 residues long. The CDR3 region is CASSPGQVFTDTQYF. CDR3 in DNA: TGTGCCAGCAGTCCCGGACAGGTTTTCACAGATACGCAGTATTTT.

The genes are TRBV4-3 and TRBJ2-3; the D gene is possibly TRBD2 (6 bases). V gave up 8 bases and J gave up 2 bases, with 11 bases separating them. The CDR3 has 13 residues. CDR1 is LGHNA, CDR2 YSLEER, per germline. The CDR3 DNA is TGCGCCAGCGGAGGGGACCACACAGATACGCAGTATTTT. It is translated as CASGGDHTDTQYF.